This TCR beta chain came from a study of blood T cell repertoires in COVID-19. At the level of the study: Researchers got acute and convalescent COVID-19 samples from the United States, Italy and Spain. T cells, B-cell-depleted T cells, or PBMCs provided the cDNA or gDNA that served as material.

V lost 2 bases and J lost 9; bases outside the gene matches: 17. Germline V lookup: CDR1 SGHDT, CDR2 YYEEEE. The length of the CDR3 is 17 residues. This table comes from immunoSEQ multiplex PCR, and its TCRdb copy is limited to in-frame clones, with some not included. Seen here are 250,000 to 350,000 clones, over 75% observed once, and the top ten hold about 9.8%. This chain uses TRBV5-6 with TRBJ1-3; 7 bases agree with TRBD1. The specimen was peripheral blood. This receptor was obtained from a man between 18 and 29 years old with active or convalescent COVID-19. CDR3 DNA: TGTGCCAGCAGCTTACTCACAGGGGCCAGTCACGGGAGCACCATATATTTT. Protein product: CASSLLTGASHGSTIYF.